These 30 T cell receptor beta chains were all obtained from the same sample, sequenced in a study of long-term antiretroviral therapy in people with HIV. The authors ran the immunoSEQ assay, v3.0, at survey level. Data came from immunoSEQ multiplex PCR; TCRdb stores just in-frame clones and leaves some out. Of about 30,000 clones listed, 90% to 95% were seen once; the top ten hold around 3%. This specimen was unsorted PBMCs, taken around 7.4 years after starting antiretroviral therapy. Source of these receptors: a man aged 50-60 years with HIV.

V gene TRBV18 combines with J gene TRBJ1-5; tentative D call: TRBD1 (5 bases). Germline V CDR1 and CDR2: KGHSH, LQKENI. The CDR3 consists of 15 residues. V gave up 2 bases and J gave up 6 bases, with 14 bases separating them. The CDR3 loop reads CASSPSAQGGQPQHF. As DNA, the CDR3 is TGTGCCAGCTCACCATCTGCGCAGGGTGGTCAGCCCCAGCATTTT. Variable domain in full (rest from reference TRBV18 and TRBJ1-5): NAGVMQNPRHLVRRRGQEARLRCSPMKGHSHVYWYRQLPEEGLKFMVYLQKENIIDESGMPKERFSAEFPKEGPSILRIQQVVRGDSAAYFCASSPSAQGGQPQHFGDGTRLSIL.

CDR3 residues: CATTTSRFYGYTF. CDR3 DNA: TGTGCCACTACGACATCCAGATTCTATGGCTACACCTTC. This sequence joins TRBV2 and TRBJ1-2; the D is unclear. Trimming cost V 10 bases and J 4 bases, with 16 bases left between them. From germline, CDR1 is SNHLY and CDR2 FYNNEI. The CDR3 runs 13 residues.

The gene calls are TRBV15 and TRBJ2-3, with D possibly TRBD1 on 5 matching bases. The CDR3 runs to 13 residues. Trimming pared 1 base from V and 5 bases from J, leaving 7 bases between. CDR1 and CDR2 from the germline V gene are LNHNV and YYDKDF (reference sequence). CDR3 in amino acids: CATSRAGQDTQYF. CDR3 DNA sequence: TGTGCCACCAGCAGAGCAGGGCAAGATACGCAGTATTTT.

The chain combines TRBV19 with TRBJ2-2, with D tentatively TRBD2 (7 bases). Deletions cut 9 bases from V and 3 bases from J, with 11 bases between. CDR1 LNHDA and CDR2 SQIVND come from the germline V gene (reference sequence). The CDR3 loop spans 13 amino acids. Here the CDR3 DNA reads TGTGCCAGCGGGGGGCACTACACCGGGGAGCTGTTTTTT. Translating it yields CASGGHYTGELFF.

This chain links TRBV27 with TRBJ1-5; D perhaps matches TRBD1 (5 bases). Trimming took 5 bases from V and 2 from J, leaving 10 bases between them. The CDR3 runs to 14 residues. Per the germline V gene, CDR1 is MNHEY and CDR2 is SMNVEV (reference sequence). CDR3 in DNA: TGTGCCAGCAGTCCCGACAGTCGCAATCAGCCCCAGCATTTT. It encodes CASSPDSRNQPQHF.

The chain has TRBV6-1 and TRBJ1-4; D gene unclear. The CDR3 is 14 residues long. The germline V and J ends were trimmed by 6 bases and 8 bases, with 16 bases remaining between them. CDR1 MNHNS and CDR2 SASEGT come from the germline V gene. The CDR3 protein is CASREGSQGEKLFF. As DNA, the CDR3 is TGTGCCAGCAGAGAGGGCAGCCAAGGGGAAAAACTGTTTTTT.

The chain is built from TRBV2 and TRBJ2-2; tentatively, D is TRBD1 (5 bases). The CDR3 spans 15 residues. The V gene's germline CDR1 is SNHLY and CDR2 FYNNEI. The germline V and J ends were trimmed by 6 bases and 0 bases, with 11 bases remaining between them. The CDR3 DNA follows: TGTGCCAGCAGGAGACAGAGCTCGAACACCGGGGAGCTGTTTTTT. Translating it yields CASRRQSSNTGELFF. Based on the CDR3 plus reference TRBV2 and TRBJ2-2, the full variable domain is EPEVTQTPSHQVTQMGQEVILRCVPISNHLYFYWYRQILGQKVEFLVSFYNNEISEKSEIFDDQFSVERPDGSNFTLKIRSTKLEDSAMYFCASRRQSSNTGELFFGEGSRLTVL.

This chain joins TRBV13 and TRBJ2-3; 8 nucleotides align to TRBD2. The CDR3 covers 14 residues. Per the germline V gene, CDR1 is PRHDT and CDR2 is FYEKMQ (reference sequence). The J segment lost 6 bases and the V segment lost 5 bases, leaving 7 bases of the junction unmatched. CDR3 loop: CASSPRLASDTQYF. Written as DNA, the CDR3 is TGTGCCAGCAGCCCCCGACTAGCGTCCGATACGCAGTATTTT.

The CDR3 loop reads CASGRRSHYPTEAFF. CDR3 sequence (DNA): TGTGCCAGCGGACGACGGTCCCACTATCCCACTGAAGCTTTCTTT. The chain is built from TRBV6-5 and TRBJ1-1; D is ambiguous. Trimming left V 8 bases short and J 4 bases short, with 20 bases between. The germline V gene has CDR1 MNHEY and CDR2 SVGAGI. The CDR3 has 15 residues.

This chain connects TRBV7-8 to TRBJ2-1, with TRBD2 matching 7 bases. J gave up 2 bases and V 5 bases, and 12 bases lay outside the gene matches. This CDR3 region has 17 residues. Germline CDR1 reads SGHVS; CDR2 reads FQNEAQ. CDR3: CASSLLGRRGTYNEQFF. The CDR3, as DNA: TGTGCCAGCAGCCTACTAGGGCGGCGGGGGACCTACAATGAGCAGTTCTTC.

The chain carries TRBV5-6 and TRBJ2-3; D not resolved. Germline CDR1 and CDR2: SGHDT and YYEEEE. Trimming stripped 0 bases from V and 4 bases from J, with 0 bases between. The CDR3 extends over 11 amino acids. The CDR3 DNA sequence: TGTGCCAGCAGCTTGGCAGATACGCAGTATTTT. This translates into CASSLADTQYF.

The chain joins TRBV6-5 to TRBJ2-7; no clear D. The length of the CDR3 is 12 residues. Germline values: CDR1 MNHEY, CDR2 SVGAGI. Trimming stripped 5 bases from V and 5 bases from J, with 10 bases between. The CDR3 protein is CASSEPGHEQYF. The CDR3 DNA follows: TGTGCCAGCAGTGAGCCAGGCCACGAGCAGTACTTC.

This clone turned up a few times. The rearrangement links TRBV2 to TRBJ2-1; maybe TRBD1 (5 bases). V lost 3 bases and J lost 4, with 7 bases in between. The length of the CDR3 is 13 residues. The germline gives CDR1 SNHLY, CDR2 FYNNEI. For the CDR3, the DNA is TGTGCCAGCAGTGACCAGGGATACAATGAGCAGTTCTTC. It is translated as CASSDQGYNEQFF.

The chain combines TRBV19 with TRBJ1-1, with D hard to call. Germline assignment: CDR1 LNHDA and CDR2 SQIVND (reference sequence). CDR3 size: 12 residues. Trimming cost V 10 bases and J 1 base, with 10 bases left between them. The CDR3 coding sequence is TGTGCCACGACCGTGGGGAACACTGAAGCTTTCTTT. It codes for CATTVGNTEAFF.

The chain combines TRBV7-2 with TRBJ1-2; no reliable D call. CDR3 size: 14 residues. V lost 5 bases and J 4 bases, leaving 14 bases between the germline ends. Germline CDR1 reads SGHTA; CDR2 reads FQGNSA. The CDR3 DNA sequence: TGTGCCAGCAGCGCCGCAGTCAGTGGCTATGGCTACACCTTC. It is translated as CASSAAVSGYGYTF. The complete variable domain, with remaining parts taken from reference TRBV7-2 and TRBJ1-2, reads GAGVSQSPSNKVTEKGKDVELRCDPISGHTALYWYRQSLGQGLEFLIYFQGNSAPDKSGLPSDRFSAERTGGSVSTLTIQRTQQEDSAVYLCASSAAVSGYGYTFGSGTRLTVV.

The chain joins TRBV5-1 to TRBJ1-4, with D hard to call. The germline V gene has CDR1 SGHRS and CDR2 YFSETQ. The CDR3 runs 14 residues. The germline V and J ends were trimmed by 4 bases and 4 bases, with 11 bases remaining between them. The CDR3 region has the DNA TGCGCCAGCAGCAGGGCAGCCGTTAATGAAAAACTGTTTTTT. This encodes CASSRAAVNEKLFF.

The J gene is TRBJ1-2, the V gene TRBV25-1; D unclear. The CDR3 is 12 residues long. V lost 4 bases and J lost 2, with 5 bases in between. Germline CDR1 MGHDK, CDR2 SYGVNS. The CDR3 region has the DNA TGTGCCAGCAGTGGGGTGAACTATGGCTACACCTTC. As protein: CASSGVNYGYTF.

The CDR3 sequence: CAWSNRGRETQYF. CDR3 in DNA: TGTGCCTGGAGTAACAGGGGGCGGGAGACCCAGTACTTC. The chain joins TRBV30 to TRBJ2-5; 9 nucleotides align to TRBD1. V lost 2 bases to trimming and J lost 5 bases; unmatched junction nucleotides: 3. CDR1 is GTSNPN and CDR2 is SVGIG in the germline V gene (reference sequence). This CDR3 is built from 13 residues.

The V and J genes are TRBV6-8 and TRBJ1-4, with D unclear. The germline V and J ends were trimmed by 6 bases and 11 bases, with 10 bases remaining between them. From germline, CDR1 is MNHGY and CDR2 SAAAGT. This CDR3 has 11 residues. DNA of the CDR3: TGTGCCAGCAGCCACGGGCGCAAACTGTTTTTT. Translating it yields CASSHGRKLFF.

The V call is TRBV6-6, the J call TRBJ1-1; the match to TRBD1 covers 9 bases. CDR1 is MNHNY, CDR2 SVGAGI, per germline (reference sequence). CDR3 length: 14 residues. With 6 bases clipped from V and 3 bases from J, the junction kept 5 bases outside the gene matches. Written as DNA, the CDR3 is TGTGCCAGCAGGGAGACAGGGGGGCACACTGAAGCTTTCTTT. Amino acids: CASRETGGHTEAFF.

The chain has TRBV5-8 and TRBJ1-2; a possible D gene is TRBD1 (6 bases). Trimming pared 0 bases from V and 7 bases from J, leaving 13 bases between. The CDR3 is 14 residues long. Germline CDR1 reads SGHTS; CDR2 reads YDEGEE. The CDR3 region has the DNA TGTGCCAGCAGCTTGGCGAACAGGGCCCCTGGCTACACCTTC. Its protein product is CASSLANRAPGYTF.

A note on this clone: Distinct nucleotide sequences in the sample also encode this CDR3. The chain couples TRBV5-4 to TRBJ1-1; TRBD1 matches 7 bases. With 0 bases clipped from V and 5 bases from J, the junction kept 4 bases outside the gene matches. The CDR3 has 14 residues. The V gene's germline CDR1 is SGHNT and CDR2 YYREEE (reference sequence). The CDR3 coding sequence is TGTGCCAGCAGCTTGGACAGGGGCCGAACTGAAGCTTTCTTT. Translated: CASSLDRGRTEAFF.

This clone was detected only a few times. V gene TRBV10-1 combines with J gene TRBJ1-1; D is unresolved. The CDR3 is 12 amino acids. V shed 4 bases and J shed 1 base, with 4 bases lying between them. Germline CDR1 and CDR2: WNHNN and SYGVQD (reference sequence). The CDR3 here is CASSGWNTEAFF. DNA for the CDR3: TGCGCCAGCAGTGGGTGGAACACTGAAGCTTTCTTT.

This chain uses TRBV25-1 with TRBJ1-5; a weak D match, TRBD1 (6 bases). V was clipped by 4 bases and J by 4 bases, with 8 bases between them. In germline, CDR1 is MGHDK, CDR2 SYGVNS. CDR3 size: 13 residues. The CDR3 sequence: CASSAGQNQPQHF. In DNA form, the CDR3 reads TGTGCCAGCAGTGCGGGACAAAATCAGCCCCAGCATTTT.

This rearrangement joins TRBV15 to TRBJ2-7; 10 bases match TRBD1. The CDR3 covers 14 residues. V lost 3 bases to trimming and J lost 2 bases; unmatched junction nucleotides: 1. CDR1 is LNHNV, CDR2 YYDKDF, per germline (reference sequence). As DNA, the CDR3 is TGTGCCACCAGCAGGGGACAGGGGACCTACGAGCAGTACTTC. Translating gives CATSRGQGTYEQYF.

CDR3 nucleotides: TGTGCCAGCAGCTTGGATATCGCTGGCAATCAGCCCCAGCATTTT. This encodes CASSLDIAGNQPQHF. The chain recombines TRBV5-6 with TRBJ1-5; D not resolved. The germline V gene encodes CDR1 SGHDT and CDR2 YYEEEE. Trimming removed 0 bases at V and 2 bases at J, with 9 bases between. This CDR3 is 15 amino acids long.

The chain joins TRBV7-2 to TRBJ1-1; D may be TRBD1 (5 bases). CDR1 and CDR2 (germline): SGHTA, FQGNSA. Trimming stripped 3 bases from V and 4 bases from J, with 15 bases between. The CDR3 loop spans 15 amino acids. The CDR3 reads CASSFSAGGSTEAFF. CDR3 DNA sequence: TGTGCCAGCAGCTTTTCCGCGGGGGGAAGCACTGAAGCTTTCTTT.

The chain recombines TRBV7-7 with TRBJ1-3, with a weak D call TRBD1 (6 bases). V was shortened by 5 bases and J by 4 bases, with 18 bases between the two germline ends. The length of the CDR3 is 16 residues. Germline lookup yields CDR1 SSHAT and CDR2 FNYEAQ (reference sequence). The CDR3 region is CASSPGTTNSGNTIYF. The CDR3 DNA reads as TGTGCCAGCAGCCCCGGGACAACTAACTCGGGAAACACCATATATTTT.

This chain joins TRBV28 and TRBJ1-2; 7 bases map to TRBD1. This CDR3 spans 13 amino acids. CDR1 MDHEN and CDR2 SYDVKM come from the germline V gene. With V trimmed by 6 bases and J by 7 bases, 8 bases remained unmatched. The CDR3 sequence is CASRLRNRGGYTF. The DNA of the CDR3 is TGTGCCAGCAGATTACGTAACAGGGGTGGCTACACCTTC.

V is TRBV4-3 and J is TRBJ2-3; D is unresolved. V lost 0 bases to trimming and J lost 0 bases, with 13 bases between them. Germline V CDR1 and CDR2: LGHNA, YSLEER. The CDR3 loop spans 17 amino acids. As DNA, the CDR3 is TGCGCCAGCAGCCAAGACGTCATGCGGCTTAGCACAGATACGCAGTATTTT. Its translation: CASSQDVMRLSTDTQYF.